This entry is about one TCR beta chain. Between the trimmed V and J ends, which lost 4 bases and 0 bases, there was a span of 12 bases. Germline CDR1 reads SGHTA; CDR2 reads FQGNSA. The CDR3 runs 15 residues. These data come from a study of blood T cell repertoires in COVID-19. Profiled with immunoSEQ multiplex PCR; TCRdb holds only in-frame clones, not every one. This table has under 350,000 clones, 86% appearing once. The clonotype comes from a man between 18 and 35 years old with active or convalescent COVID-19. The sequenced sample consisted of peripheral blood. The chain joins TRBV7-2 to TRBJ1-1; D unclear. This CDR3 is CASSYGPAVNTEAFF. For the CDR3, the DNA is TGTGCCAGCAGCTATGGCCCAGCGGTGAACACTGAAGCTTTCTTT.